Listed here are 16 T cell receptor beta chains from one sample, sequenced in a study of blood T cells in healthy people across ages. It was with a sample-barcoded 5' primer and a J-beta primer mix that a second PCR of roughly 7 to 12 cycles was run. Using its own MiXCR run on the 5' RACE reads, TCRdb lists one record per CDR3 protein. This sample has more than 800,000 distinct CDR3 sequences, with 29% found just once. The sample consisted of blood. These receptor sequences come from a woman older than 75 in good health.

In this sample, this clonotype turned up many times. This rearrangement joins TRBV27 to TRBJ2-7; tentatively, D is TRBD1 or TRBD2 (5 bases each). The CDR3 contains 15 residues. CDR1 is MNHEY and CDR2 is SMNVEV in the germline V gene (reference sequence). Trimming cost V 0 bases and J 4 bases, with 13 bases left between them. The CDR3 sequence: CASSLSGVAPYEQYF. Written as DNA, the CDR3 is TGTGCCAGCAGTTTATCGGGGGTTGCCCCATACGAGCAGTACTTC.

This clonotype has a handful of counts. The rearrangement joins TRBV6-2 or TRBV6-3 to TRBJ2-3, with 8 bases aligning to TRBD2. This CDR3 has 15 residues. V lost 4 bases, J lost 4 bases, and 7 bases stayed unmatched. Germline CDR1 MNHEY, CDR2 SVGEGT. The CDR3 protein is CASSFLREGADTQYF. The CDR3 DNA sequence: TGTGCCAGCAGTTTCCTCCGGGAGGGTGCAGATACGCAGTATTTT.

This clonotype was counted a single time. The rearrangement joins TRBV11-3 to TRBJ2-2; no firm D call. The CDR3 loop spans 17 amino acids. The germline V gene has CDR1 SGHNT and CDR2 YENEEA. V was trimmed by 2 bases and J by 3 bases, leaving 16 bases between them. DNA for the CDR3: TGTGCCAGCAGCTTAACGTATGGACGGAGCTACACCGGGGAGCTGTTTTTT. Its protein is CASSLTYGRSYTGELFF.

Many counts were recorded for this clonotype. The chain couples TRBV14 to TRBJ2-7, with a possible D match to TRBD2 (5 bases). The CDR3 has 16 amino acids. CDR1 is SGHDN, CDR2 FVKESK, per germline. The ends were cut back, 4 bases at V and 2 bases at J, with 18 bases in the middle. As DNA, the CDR3 is TGTGCCAGCAGCCCCCTTCAAGGCCGGGAAACCTACGAGCAGTACTTC. It yields the protein CASSPLQGRETYEQYF.

This clonotype was seen more than once but under ten times. Compared with germline, one end of the junction differs, possibly owing to a read error. The J gene is TRBJ2-2, the V gene TRBV5-1; TRBD2 is a possible D gene (6 bases). Per the germline V gene, CDR1 is SGHRS and CDR2 is YFSETQ. This CDR3 is built from 15 residues. The CDR3: CASTLWDSNTGELFF. Here the CDR3 DNA reads TGCGCCAGCACCTTGTGGGACTCGAACACCGGGGAGCTGTTTTTT.

This clonotype came up many times. The CDR3 sequence: CSARAVAKNIQYF. DNA for the CDR3: TGCAGTGCCAGGGCGGTAGCCAAAAACATTCAGTACTTC. The chain has TRBV20-1 and TRBJ2-4; a weak D match, TRBD1 (5 bases). Germline V CDR1 and CDR2: DFQATT, SNEGSKA (reference sequence). The CDR3 loop spans 13 amino acids. Trimming removed 6 bases at V and 0 bases at J, with 9 bases between.

This clonotype was observed many times. The chain has TRBV5-1 and TRBJ2-3; D is ambiguous. The germline V and J ends were trimmed by 0 bases and 4 bases, with 9 bases remaining between them. CDR1 and CDR2 from the germline V gene are SGHRS and YFSETQ. This CDR3 is built from 14 residues. CDR3 sequence reads: CASSLEGNADTQYF. In DNA form, the CDR3 reads TGCGCCAGCAGCTTGGAAGGGAATGCAGATACGCAGTATTTT.

The chain recombines TRBV11-3 with TRBJ2-7; D is ambiguous. The CDR3 consists of 14 residues. Trimming cost V 0 bases and J 7 bases, with 13 bases left between them. In germline, CDR1 is SGHNT, CDR2 YENEEA. The CDR3 coding sequence is TGTGCCAGCAGCTTAGATCTGCCAACGGAAGAGCAGTACTTC. Translation: CASSLDLPTEEQYF.

This clonotype was seen many times. The J gene is TRBJ1-2, the V gene TRBV5-6, with D maybe TRBD1 (6 bases). V lost 0 bases and J 4 bases, leaving 13 bases between the germline ends. The CDR3 contains 15 residues. Germline values: CDR1 SGHDT, CDR2 YYEEEE. This CDR3 is CASSLASTGAYGYTF. The DNA of the CDR3 is TGTGCCAGCAGCTTGGCTTCGACAGGAGCCTATGGCTACACCTTC.

The V gene is TRBV12-3 or TRBV12-4, the J gene TRBJ1-2; D remains unclear. Trimming pared 0 bases from V and 2 bases from J, leaving 10 bases between. The CDR3 totals 15 residues. CDR3 sequence: CASSLAGLSNYGYTF. Written as DNA, the CDR3 is TGTGCCAGCAGTTTAGCAGGGTTGTCCAACTATGGCTACACCTTC.

A word on this clonotype: One end of the junction does not line up with germline, which may come from a read error. This chain links TRBV29-1 with TRBJ2-2; D might be TRBD2 (5 bases). Germline CDR1 SQVTM, CDR2 ANQGSEA. The CDR3 sequence is 14 residues long. This CDR3 reads CSVSSAANTGEPFF. CDR3 bases: TGCAGCGTTAGCTCAGCGGCCAACACCGGGGAGCCGTTTTTT.

As regards this clonotype: A much larger clone sits a single nucleotide away, making a read error possible. The V call is TRBV4-2, the J call TRBJ1-2; perhaps TRBD1 as D (5 bases). The CDR3 is 14 amino acids. CDR1 and CDR2 (germline): LGHNA, YNFKEQ. Trimming removed 0 bases from V and 1 base from J, with 6 bases in between. CDR3 region: CASSQDDSNYGYTF. The CDR3 DNA sequence: TGTGCCAGCAGCCAAGATGACAGTAACTATGGCTACACCTTC.

The chain employs TRBV7-9 and TRBJ2-2; D is perhaps TRBD1 (5 bases). The CDR3 is made up of 15 amino acids. Trimming took 2 bases from V and 6 from J, leaving 13 bases between them. CDR1 and CDR2 (germline): SEHNR, FQNEAQ (reference sequence). The DNA for the CDR3 is TGTGCCAGCAGCTTAAGGGGATTCCAGCCCGGGGAGCTGTTTTTT. It yields the protein CASSLRGFQPGELFF.

This clonotype occurred many times. The chain carries TRBV12-3 or TRBV12-4 and TRBJ2-1; possible D gene TRBD1, 6 bases. The ends were cut back, 6 bases at V and 6 bases at J, with 9 bases in the middle. The CDR3 spans 12 residues. The CDR3, as DNA: TGTGCCAGCAGAACACAGGGCAATGAGCAGTTCTTC. This gives the protein CASRTQGNEQFF.

The table lists this clonotype with many counts. This sequence joins TRBV7-9 and TRBJ2-7, with D unclear. CDR1 and CDR2 from the germline V gene are SEHNR and FQNEAQ (reference sequence). The V gene lost 5 bases and the J gene lost 12 bases, with 20 bases spanning the gap. This CDR3 has 13 amino acids. CDR3 sequence (DNA): TGTGCCAGCAGCCTGGGTGGTGGGTACGAGAGGTACTTC. As protein: CASSLGGGYERYF.

This clonotype was counted at least ten times. This CDR3 is CASSLAVTDTQYF. CDR3 DNA: TGTGCCAGCAGTTTAGCGGTCACAGATACGCAGTATTTT. The chain carries TRBV12-3 or TRBV12-4 and TRBJ2-3; D is unclear. The CDR3 runs to 13 residues. The V and J ends lost 0 bases and 2 bases respectively, with 3 bases between them.